The 14 T cell receptor beta chains in this list originate from one sample, sequenced in a study of long-term antiretroviral therapy in people with HIV. With survey level as its setting, the immunoSEQ assay was v3.0. Assay used: immunoSEQ multiplex PCR; TCRdb lists only in-frame clones, some missing. The table lists roughly 39,000 clones, 65% to 90% of them singletons, with almost 4% in the top ten. The sequences come from unsorted PBMCs, collected just before starting antiretroviral therapy. These receptors came from a woman between 18 and 29 years old with HIV.

The genes are TRBV27 and TRBJ2-6; D is ambiguous. Trimming took off 6 bases at V and 4 bases at J, with 13 bases between the two ends. The CDR3 extends over 15 amino acids. The germline V gene has CDR1 MNHEY and CDR2 SMNVEV (reference sequence). CDR3 sequence reads: CASSSPQRGANVLTF. The CDR3 nucleotides read TGTGCCAGCAGCTCCCCCCAACGCGGGGCCAACGTCCTGACTTTC. The variable domain in full, with the rest retrieved from reference TRBV27 and TRBJ2-6, is EAQVTQNPRYLITVTGKKLTVTCSQNMNHEYMSWYRQDPGLGLRQIYYSMNVEVTDKGDVPEGYKVSRKEKRNFPLILESPSPNQTSLYFCASSSPQRGANVLTFGAGSRLTVL.

The chain uses TRBV9 and TRBJ2-3; the match to TRBD2 covers 7 bases. After removal of 0 bases from V and 5 bases from J, the junction contained 18 bases not matched to a gene. Germline CDR1 is SGDLS and CDR2 is YYNGEE. This CDR3 has 19 amino acids. Written as DNA, the CDR3 is TGTGCCAGCAGCGTAGAGGGGAAGGTGAGCGGGGTCCCTCGAGATACGCAGTATTTT. It is translated as CASSVEGKVSGVPRDTQYF.

The V gene is TRBV28, the J gene TRBJ1-2, with a possible D match to TRBD1 (5 bases). From germline, CDR1 is MDHEN and CDR2 SYDVKM. Trimming removed 5 bases from V and 4 bases from J, with 29 bases in between. The CDR3 has 19 amino acids. The CDR3 region has the DNA TGTGCCAGCAGTACCTCCCCAGGGTGGCGGTTTGGCGGTAGCTATGGCTACACCTTC. Translating gives CASSTSPGWRFGGSYGYTF.

In its sample, this clone was seen a few times. J is TRBJ2-7 and V is TRBV28, with 10 bases that match TRBD1. Germline V lookup: CDR1 MDHEN, CDR2 SYDVKM. This CDR3 has 15 residues. Trimming cost V 5 bases and J 5 bases; bases outside gene matches: 9. The CDR3 nucleotides are TGTGCCAGCAGTCTATCCGGGACAGGGGTAGACGAGCAGTACTTC. It encodes CASSLSGTGVDEQYF. Using reference TRBV28 and TRBJ2-7 for the parts outside the CDR3, the full variable domain is DVKVTQSSRYLVKRTGEKVFLECVQDMDHENMFWYRQDPGLGLRLIYFSYDVKMKEKGDIPEGYSVSREKKERFSLILESASTNQTSMYLCASSLSGTGVDEQYFGPGTRLTVT.

V and J are TRBV19 and TRBJ2-3; D is undetermined. Germline V lookup: CDR1 LNHDA, CDR2 SQIVND (reference sequence). V was shortened by 6 bases and J by 7 bases, with 8 bases between the two germline ends. The CDR3 has 11 amino acids. The chain's CDR3 is CASRFLHTQYF. The DNA of the CDR3 is TGTGCCAGTAGATTCCTACATACGCAGTATTTT.

V is TRBV5-1 and J is TRBJ2-5; tentative D call: TRBD2 (5 bases). The CDR3 length is 16 residues. V lost 1 base and J 5 bases, leaving 18 bases between the germline ends. Germline V CDR1 and CDR2: SGHRS, YFSETQ. In DNA form, the CDR3 reads TGCGCCAGCAGCTTGCGGGTGAGAGGGCTTCGGGAGACCCAGTACTTC. This translates into CASSLRVRGLRETQYF.

The rearrangement links TRBV6-6 to TRBJ2-1, with 10 bases identical to TRBD1. The CDR3 length is 15 residues. CDR1 and CDR2 (germline): MNHNY, SVGAGI (reference sequence). The V gene end was trimmed by 2 bases and the J gene end by 4 bases; junction bases not matched to a gene: 2. The CDR3 loop is CASSYGTGAYNEQFF. DNA of the CDR3: TGTGCCAGCAGTTACGGGACAGGGGCATACAATGAGCAGTTCTTC.

V usage is TRBV7-9 and J usage is TRBJ2-1, with TRBD1 as a possible D gene (6 bases). This CDR3 spans 14 amino acids. Deletions cut 5 bases from V and 4 bases from J, with 12 bases between. The germline V gene encodes CDR1 SEHNR and CDR2 FQNEAQ (reference sequence). The CDR3: CASSHRDKYNEQFF. Here the CDR3 DNA reads TGTGCCAGCAGCCACCGGGACAAGTACAATGAGCAGTTCTTC. The full variable domain, completed using reference TRBV7-9 and TRBJ2-1, is DTGVSQNPRHKITKRGQNVTFRCDPISEHNRLYWYRQTLGQGPEFLTYFQNEAQLEKSRLLSDRFSAERPKGSFSTLEIQRTEQGDSAMYLCASSHRDKYNEQFFGPGTRLTVL.

The V call is TRBV6-5, the J call TRBJ2-5; TRBD2 aligns across 7 bases. Germline lookup yields CDR1 MNHEY and CDR2 SVGAGI. There are 15 residues in the CDR3. The J segment lost 3 bases and the V segment lost 5 bases, leaving 9 bases of the junction unmatched. For the CDR3, the DNA is TGTGCCAGCAGTACACTAGCGTCCGGGAAAGAGACCCAGTACTTC. Protein product: CASSTLASGKETQYF.

The chain combines TRBV5-1 with TRBJ2-7; D may be TRBD2 (5 bases). The germline gives CDR1 SGHRS, CDR2 YFSETQ. The CDR3 spans 13 residues. Trimming took off 3 bases at V and 4 bases at J, with 11 bases between the two ends. CDR3 DNA: TGCGCCAGCAGCTCCCGGGAACTTTACGAGCAGTACTTC. Its protein is CASSSRELYEQYF.

The J gene is TRBJ1-1, the V gene TRBV12-5; D ambiguous. CDR1 and CDR2 (germline): LGHNT, FRNRAP. The CDR3 sequence is 14 residues long. The V end was cut by 1 base, the J end by 6 bases, with 12 bases between. The CDR3 sequence is CASGLGGRAAEAFF. The CDR3 region has the DNA TGTGCTAGTGGTTTGGGAGGGCGGGCGGCTGAAGCTTTCTTT.

The chain links TRBV11-2 to TRBJ2-1, with 8 positions matching TRBD2. Unmatched junction bases numbered 8, after V lost 5 bases and J lost 5 bases. The CDR3 is 15 residues long. Germline CDR1 and CDR2: SGHAT and FQNNGV. CDR3 sequence reads: CASSPPGGRNNEQFF. CDR3 coding DNA: TGTGCCAGCAGCCCCCCGGGCGGGAGGAACAATGAGCAGTTCTTC.

The rearrangement links TRBV18 to TRBJ2-3; TRBD2 agrees at 8 bases. Germline CDR1 reads KGHSH; CDR2 reads LQKENI. V gave up 3 bases and J gave up 6 bases; unmatched junction bases: 14. This CDR3 has 17 amino acids. The CDR3, as DNA: TGTGCCAGCTCACCCCTTTCGACTAGCGAACCTTGGGATACGCAGTATTTT. Its protein product is CASSPLSTSEPWDTQYF.

V is TRBV4-3 and J is TRBJ2-1, with TRBD2 matching over 8 bases. After removal of 6 bases from V and 8 bases from J, the junction contained 12 bases not matched to a gene. The V gene's germline CDR1 is LGHNA and CDR2 YSLEER. This CDR3 region has 15 residues. The CDR3 protein is CASRLEREGPYEQFF. DNA for the CDR3: TGCGCCAGCAGATTAGAACGGGAGGGCCCCTATGAGCAGTTCTTC.